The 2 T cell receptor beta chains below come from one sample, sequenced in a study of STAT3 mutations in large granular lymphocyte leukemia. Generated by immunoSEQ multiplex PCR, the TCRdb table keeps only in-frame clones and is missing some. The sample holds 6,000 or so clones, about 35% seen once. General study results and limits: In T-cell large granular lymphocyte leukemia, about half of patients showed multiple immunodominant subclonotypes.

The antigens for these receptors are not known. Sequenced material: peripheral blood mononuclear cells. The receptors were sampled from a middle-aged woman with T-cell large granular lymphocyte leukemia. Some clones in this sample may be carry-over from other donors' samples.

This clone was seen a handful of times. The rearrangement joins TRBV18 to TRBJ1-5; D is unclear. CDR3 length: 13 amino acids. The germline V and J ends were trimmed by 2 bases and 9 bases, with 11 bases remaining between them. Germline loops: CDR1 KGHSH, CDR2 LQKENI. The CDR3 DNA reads TGTGCCAGCTCACCAGGGCCCTCACGGCCCCAGCATTTT. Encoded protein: CASSPGPSRPQHF.

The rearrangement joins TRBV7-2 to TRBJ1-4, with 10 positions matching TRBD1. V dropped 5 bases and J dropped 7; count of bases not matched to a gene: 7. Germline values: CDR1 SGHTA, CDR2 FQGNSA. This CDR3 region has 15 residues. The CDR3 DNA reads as TGTGCCAGCAGCCTCCGGACAGGGGGAGGTGAAAAACTGTTTTTT. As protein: CASSLRTGGGEKLFF.